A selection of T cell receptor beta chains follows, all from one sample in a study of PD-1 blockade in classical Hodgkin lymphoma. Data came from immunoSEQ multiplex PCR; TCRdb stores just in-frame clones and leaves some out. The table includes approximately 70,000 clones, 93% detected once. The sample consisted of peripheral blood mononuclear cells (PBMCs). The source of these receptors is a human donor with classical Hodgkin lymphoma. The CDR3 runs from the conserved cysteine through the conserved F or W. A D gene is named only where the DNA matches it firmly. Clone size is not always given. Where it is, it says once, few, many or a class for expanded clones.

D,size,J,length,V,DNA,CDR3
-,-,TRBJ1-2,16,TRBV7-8,TGTGCCAGCAGCTTAGTGTCTACCGGAGGGGGAGATGGCTACACCTTC,CASSLVSTGGGDGYTF
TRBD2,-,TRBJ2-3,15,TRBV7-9,TGTGCCAGCAGCTTAGGTAGCGGGTACGAGAATACGCAGTATTTT,CASSLGSGYENTQYF
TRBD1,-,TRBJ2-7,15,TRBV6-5,TGTGCCAGCAGTTACACCGGGACAGTCCTCGGGGAGCAGTACTTC,CASSYTGTVLGEQYF
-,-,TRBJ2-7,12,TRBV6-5,TGTGCCAGCAGCCCACAGGCCTACGAGCAGTACTTC,CASSPQAYEQYF
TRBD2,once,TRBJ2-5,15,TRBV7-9,TGTGCCAGCAGCTTTACCGGGACTAGCATGGAGACCCAGTACTTC,CASSFTGTSMETQYF
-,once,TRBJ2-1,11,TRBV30,TGTGCCTGGAGTTTCAGGGAAGAGCAGTTCTTC,CAWSFREEQFF
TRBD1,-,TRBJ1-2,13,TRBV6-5,TGTGCCAGCAGGGGACAGGGAAGCTATGGCTACACCTTC,CASRGQGSYGYTF
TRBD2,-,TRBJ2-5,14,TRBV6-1,TGTGCCAGCAGTCCAGCGGGGTACCAAGAGACCCAGTACTTC,CASSPAGYQETQYF
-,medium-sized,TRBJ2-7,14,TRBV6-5,TGTGCCAGCAGTTACACCCAGGGGACCTACGAGCAGTACTTC,CASSYTQGTYEQYF
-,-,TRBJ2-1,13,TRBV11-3,TGTGCCAGCAGCCAGGCAGCCTACAATGAGCAGTTCTTC,CASSQAAYNEQFF
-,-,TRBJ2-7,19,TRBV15,TGTGCCACCAGCCCTACTAGAACCAACAGCGACCCGAGCTCCTACGAGCAGTACTTC,CATSPTRTNSDPSSYEQYF
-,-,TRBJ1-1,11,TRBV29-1,TGCAGCTTCAGGGGGAACACTGAAGCTTTCTTT,CSFRGNTEAFF
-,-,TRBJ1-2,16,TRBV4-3,TGCGCCAGCAGCCAAGATACGGCAGGGGCCTTCCATGGCTACACCTTC,CASSQDTAGAFHGYTF
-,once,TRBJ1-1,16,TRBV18,TGTGCCAGCTCACCGATCATGTTGCGCACAGGCACTGAAGCTTTCTTT,CASSPIMLRTGTEAFF
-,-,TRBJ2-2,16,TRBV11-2,TGTGCCAGCAGCTTAGAAAGCCGAGGGTACACCGGGGAGCTGTTTTTT,CASSLESRGYTGELFF
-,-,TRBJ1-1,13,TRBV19,TGTGCCAGTAAAGAAACAGCGAACACTGAAGCTTTCTTT,CASKETANTEAFF
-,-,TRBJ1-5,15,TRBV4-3,TGCGCCAGCAGCCAAGATCGGGCTGGGAGCGAGCCCCAGCATTTT,CASSQDRAGSEPQHF
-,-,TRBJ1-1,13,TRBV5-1,TGCGCCAGCAGCTTAGGGGTGAACACTGAAGCTTTCTTT,CASSLGVNTEAFF
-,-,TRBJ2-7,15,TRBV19,TGTGCCAGTAGTATATCTATGGGACTCTCCTACGAGCAGTACTTC,CASSISMGLSYEQYF
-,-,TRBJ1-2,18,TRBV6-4,TGTGCCAGCAGCGAGACTTACCGGGCAGACCCCTCTAACTATGGCTACACCTTC,CASSETYRADPSNYGYTF
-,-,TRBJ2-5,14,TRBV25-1,TGTGCCAAACAAGCGACTAGAAGGCCAGAGACCCAGTACTTC,CAKQATRRPETQYF
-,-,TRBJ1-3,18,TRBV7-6,TGTGCCAGCAGCTTTAGCGCGAAACAGGGTGCCACTGGAAACACCATATATTTT,CASSFSAKQGATGNTIYF
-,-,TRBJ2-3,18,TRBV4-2,TGTGCCAGCAGCCAAGAGGCTTGGACTACCGGGTTCCCAGATACGCAGTATTTT,CASSQEAWTTGFPDTQYF
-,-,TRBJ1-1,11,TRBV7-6,TGTGCCAGCAGCCCCGGGGCTGAAGCTTTCTTT,CASSPGAEAFF
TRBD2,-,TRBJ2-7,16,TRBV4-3,TGCGCCAGCAGCCAAGAGCACGGCGGGAGGGCCTACGAGCAGTACTTC,CASSQEHGGRAYEQYF
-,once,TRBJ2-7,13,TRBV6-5,TGTGCCAGCAGTTCGAACGGTGTCGGCGAGCAGTACTTC,CASSSNGVGEQYF
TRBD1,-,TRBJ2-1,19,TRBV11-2,TGTGCCAGCAGCTTCCGTCCCGGGACAGGGCACCCCTCCTACAATGAGCAGTTCTTC,CASSFRPGTGHPSYNEQFF
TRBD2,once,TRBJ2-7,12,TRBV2,TGTGCCAGCAGTCAGGGACTACGGGAGCAGTACTTC,CASSQGLREQYF
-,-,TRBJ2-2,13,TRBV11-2,TGTGCCAGCAGCCCCGATCCGACCGGGGAGCTGTTTTTT,CASSPDPTGELFF
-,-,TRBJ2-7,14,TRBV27,TGTGCCAGCAGCCGTGGACGGGGATCCTACGAGCAGTACTTC,CASSRGRGSYEQYF
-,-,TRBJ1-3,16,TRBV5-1,TGCGCCAGCAGCTGGGAAGGCCGCATTGTTTACCCAAGTGCCGATTTT,CASSWEGRIVYPSADF
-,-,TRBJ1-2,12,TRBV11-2,TGTGCCAGCTCTAGCTTTGGGGACGGCTACACCTTC,CASSSFGDGYTF
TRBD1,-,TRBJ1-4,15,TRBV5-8,TGTGCCAGCAGCTTGGGGACAGGGGGTGATGAAAAACTGTTTTTT,CASSLGTGGDEKLFF
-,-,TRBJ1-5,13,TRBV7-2,TGTGCCAGCAGTTTTTCGCTTAATCAGCCCCAGCATTTT,CASSFSLNQPQHF
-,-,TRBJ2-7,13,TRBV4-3,TGCGCCAGCAGCCAACAGGTTCCCTACGAGCAGTACTTC,CASSQQVPYEQYF
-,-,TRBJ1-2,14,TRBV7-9,TGTGCCAGCAGCTTCCCACCCTACGACTATGGCTACACCTTC,CASSFPPYDYGYTF
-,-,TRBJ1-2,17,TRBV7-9,TGTGCCAGCAGCCGCATCTCGGGGGGTTCTACTAACTATGGCTACACCTTC,CASSRISGGSTNYGYTF
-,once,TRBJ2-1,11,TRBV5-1,TGCGCCAGCAGCTTGTTCAATGAGCAGTTCTTC,CASSLFNEQFF
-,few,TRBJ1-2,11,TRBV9,TGTGCCAGCAGCGATTACTATGGCTACACCTTC,CASSDYYGYTF
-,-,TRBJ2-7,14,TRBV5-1,TGCGCCAGCAGCTTGGCCGCAGGTAGCGGCGAGCAGTACTTC,CASSLAAGSGEQYF
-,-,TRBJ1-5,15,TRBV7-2,TGTGCCAGCAGCTTGGGCAGTGCTAGCAATCAGCCCCAGCATTTT,CASSLGSASNQPQHF
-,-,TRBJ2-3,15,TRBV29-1,TGCAGCGTCCAATACAGTTCCGCCGGCACAGATACGCAGTATTTT,CSVQYSSAGTDTQYF